This T cell receptor beta chain was identified during a study of blood T cells in healthy people across ages. Overall study: Capture by template switching was about one barcoded beta molecule per two T cells.

Healthy Caucasians from Russia aged about 6 to 100 served as donors. This clonotype was seen a few times. Then a second PCR, running about 6 to 11 cycles, was carried out with a sample-barcoded 5' primer and a J-beta primer mix. Every cDNA molecule bore a tag from a template-switch adaptor containing 12 random nucleotides. TCRdb analysed the 5' RACE reads with MiXCR anew, one entry per CDR3 protein. The data show fewer than 2,000,000 distinct CDR3 sequences, with about 32% seen just once and roughly 12% held by the top ten. The CDR3 covers 13 residues. CDR1 is SEHNR, CDR2 FQNEAQ, per germline (reference sequence). V was clipped by 4 bases and J by 2 bases, with 9 bases between them.

The sequence was obtained from a woman aged 25 to 39 in good health. The rearrangement links TRBV7-9 to TRBJ2-7; D tentatively fits TRBD1 or TRBD2 (5 bases each). Specimen: blood. The CDR3 spells CASSSGAPYEQYF. The CDR3 bases are TGTGCCAGCAGCTCCGGGGCTCCCTACGAGCAGTACTTC.